One T cell receptor (beta chain) is described in this entry. Its antigen remains unidentified. This sample is drawn from a study of shared clonotypes between healthy human individuals. Study-level findings and limits: The sole specimen, blood, was sampled, and tissue repertoires likely differ. On the whole, naive subsets had larger estimated richness than memory subsets had. For sorted subsets, rarefaction showed incomplete sequencing despite large depth.

The repertoire was sequenced with immunoSEQ multiplex PCR; TCRdb's copy has only in-frame clones and lacks some. The sample includes some 2,100,000 clones, 90% to 95% of them seen just once. Terminally differentiated effector memory CD45RA+ cells were excluded from the naive CD8 cells, which were CD45RO-negative and positively selected for CCR7. This sequence was found in a young man in good health. Some clones in this sample may be carry-over from other donors' samples. Sequencing was done on a sample of naive CD8+ T cells from PBMCs.

The CDR3 protein is CASSWTAGTNQPQHF. For the CDR3, the DNA is TGTGCCAGCAGTTGGACCGCCGGGACCAATCAGCCCCAGCATTTT. This chain joins TRBV6-5 and TRBJ1-5; possibly TRBD1 for D (5 bases). The germline V and J ends were trimmed by 4 bases and 3 bases, with 13 bases remaining between them. This CDR3 has 15 amino acids. Germline values: CDR1 MNHEY, CDR2 SVGAGI.